The clone carrying this T cell receptor delta chain came up a few times. This DNA's translation and the protein TCRdb lists, from a much larger clone, do not match at residue 21, likely due to a read error; the protein shown is translated from the DNA. This CDR3 contains 23 residues. The germline CDR1 and CDR2 sequences are TSWWSYY and QGS. Vgamma9/Vdelta2+ and Vdelta2-negative gammadelta T cells were flow-sorted from PBMC for bulk sequencing. TCRdb repeated clone calling on the multiplex PCR reads with CATT. The sample includes around 49,000 delta-chain clones, roughly 2% of them seen just once. This specimen belongs to a study of γδ T cells in repeated Plasmodium falciparum infection.

The material sequenced was gamma-delta T cells from blood. This TCR was recovered from a pool of human donors (malaria-infected and uninfected, not separated). The J gene was not called, though the V gene is TRDV1; TRDD3 is taken as the D call from the table, unchecked against the DNA. The CDR3, as DNA: TGTGCTCTTGGGGAACGGACCCCGCCTTCGTCTGGGGGATACGCTCCCTACACCGATAAACCCATCTTT. It specifies CALGERTPPSSGGYAPYTDKPIF.